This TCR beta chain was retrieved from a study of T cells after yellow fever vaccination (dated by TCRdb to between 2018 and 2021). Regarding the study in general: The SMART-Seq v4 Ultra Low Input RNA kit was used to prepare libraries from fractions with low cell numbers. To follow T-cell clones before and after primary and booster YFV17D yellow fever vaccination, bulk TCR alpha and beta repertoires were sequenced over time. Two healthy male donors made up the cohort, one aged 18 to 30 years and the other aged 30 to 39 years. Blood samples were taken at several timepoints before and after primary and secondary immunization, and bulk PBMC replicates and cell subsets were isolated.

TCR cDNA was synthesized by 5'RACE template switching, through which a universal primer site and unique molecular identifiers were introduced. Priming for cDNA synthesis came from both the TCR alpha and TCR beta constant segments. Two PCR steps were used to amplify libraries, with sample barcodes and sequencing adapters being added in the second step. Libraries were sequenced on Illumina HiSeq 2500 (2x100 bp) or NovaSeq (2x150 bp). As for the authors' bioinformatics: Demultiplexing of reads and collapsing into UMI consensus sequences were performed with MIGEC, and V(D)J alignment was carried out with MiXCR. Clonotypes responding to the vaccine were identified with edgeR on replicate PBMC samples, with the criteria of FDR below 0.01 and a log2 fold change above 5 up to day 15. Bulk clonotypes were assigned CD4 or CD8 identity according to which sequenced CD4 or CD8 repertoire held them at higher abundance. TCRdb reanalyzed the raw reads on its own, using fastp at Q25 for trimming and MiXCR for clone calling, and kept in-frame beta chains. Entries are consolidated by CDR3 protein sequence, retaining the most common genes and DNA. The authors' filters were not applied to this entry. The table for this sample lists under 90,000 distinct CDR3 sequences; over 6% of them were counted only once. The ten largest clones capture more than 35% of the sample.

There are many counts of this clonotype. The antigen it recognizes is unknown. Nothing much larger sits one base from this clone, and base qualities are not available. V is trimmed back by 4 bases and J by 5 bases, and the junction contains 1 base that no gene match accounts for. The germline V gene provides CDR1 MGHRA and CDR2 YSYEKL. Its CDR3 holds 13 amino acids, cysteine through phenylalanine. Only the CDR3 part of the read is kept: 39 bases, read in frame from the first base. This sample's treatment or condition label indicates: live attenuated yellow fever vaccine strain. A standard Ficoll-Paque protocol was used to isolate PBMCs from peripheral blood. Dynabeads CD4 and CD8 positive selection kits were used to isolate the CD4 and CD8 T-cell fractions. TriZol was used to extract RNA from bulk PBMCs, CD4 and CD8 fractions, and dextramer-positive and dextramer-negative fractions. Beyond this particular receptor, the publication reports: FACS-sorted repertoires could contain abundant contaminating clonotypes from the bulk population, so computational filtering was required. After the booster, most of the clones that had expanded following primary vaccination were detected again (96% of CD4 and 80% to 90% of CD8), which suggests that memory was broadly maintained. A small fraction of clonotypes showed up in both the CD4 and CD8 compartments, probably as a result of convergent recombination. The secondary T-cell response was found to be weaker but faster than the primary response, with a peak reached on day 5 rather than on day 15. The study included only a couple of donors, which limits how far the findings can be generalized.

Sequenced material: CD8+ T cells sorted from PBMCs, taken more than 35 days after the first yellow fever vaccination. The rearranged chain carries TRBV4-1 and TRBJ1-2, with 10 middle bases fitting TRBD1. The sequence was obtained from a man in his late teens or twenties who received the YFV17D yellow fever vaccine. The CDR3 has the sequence CASSPGQGYGYTF. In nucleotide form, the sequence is TGCGCCAGCAGCCCGGGACAGGGGTATGGCTACACCTTC.